These T cell receptor beta chains were read from a single sample in a study of long-term antiretroviral therapy in people with HIV. This table comes from immunoSEQ multiplex PCR, and its TCRdb copy is limited to in-frame clones, with some not included. The sample has about 30,000 clones; around 85% are singletons. Sequenced material: unsorted PBMCs, taken 3 years after starting antiretroviral therapy. These receptors originate from a man between 40 and 49 years old with HIV. CDR3s leave out the opening cysteine and the closing phenylalanine or tryptophan. D genes are given only for firm matches.

>TRBJ2-7|.|TRBV5-6
ASSLDVHEQY
>TRBJ2-1|TRBD1|TRBV2
ASSEYKGARGFNEQF
>TRBJ1-2|.|TRBV6-5
ASSLNRDPGYGYT
>TRBJ2-5|TRBD2|TRBV7-9
ASSHGLAGLQETQY
>TRBJ2-7|TRBD2|TRBV5-1
ASSRGTTNAYEQY
>TRBJ2-7|TRBD2|TRBV4-2
ASRHKYFGTSGTYEQY
>TRBJ2-3|.|TRBV2
ASQGEDTQY
>TRBJ1-5|TRBD1|TRBV27
ASSLSGGRDQPQH
>TRBJ2-7|TRBD1|TRBV11-3
ASSRQGIGSEQY
>TRBJ2-1|TRBD1|TRBV2
ASSDVGTGVYNEQF
>TRBJ2-5|TRBD2|TRBV29-1
SVVPGTRGETQY
>TRBJ1-6|.|TRBV10-2
ASSDRGNPYNSPLH
>TRBJ2-2|.|TRBV6-1
ASSQGGGELF
>TRBJ1-3|TRBD1|TRBV5-1
ASSKTGGSGNTIY
>TRBJ2-3|.|TRBV6-1
ASSEPNLDGTDTQY
>TRBJ1-5|TRBD1|TRBV7-8
ASSLADRVSNQPQH
>TRBJ2-6|.|TRBV9
ASSSSSGANVLT
>TRBJ2-1|TRBD2|TRBV7-9
ASSLQTSGGARYNEQF
>TRBJ1-2|.|TRBV11-2
ASSLAGLPAFKANYGYT
>TRBJ1-5|.|TRBV11-3
ASSFSSNQPQH
>TRBJ1-6|.|TRBV25-1
ASRGIFLH
>TRBJ2-7|.|TRBV6-6
ASSPSSYEQY
>TRBJ2-3|.|TRBV6-5
ASSPGTSQY
>TRBJ2-2|TRBD1|TRBV19
ASSILLRTGGNTGELF
>TRBJ2-7|.|TRBV5-1
ASSFEGKVYEQY
>TRBJ1-5|.|TRBV15
ATSTHPSTGNQPQH
>TRBJ2-6|TRBD1|TRBV4-1
ASSQDRQGALGANVLT
>TRBJ1-6|TRBD1|TRBV30
AWSVQRGQGSSYNSPLH
>TRBJ1-2|.|TRBV5-4
ASSLESNYGYT
>TRBJ2-1|TRBD2|TRBV5-6
ASSLVGLAGNEQF